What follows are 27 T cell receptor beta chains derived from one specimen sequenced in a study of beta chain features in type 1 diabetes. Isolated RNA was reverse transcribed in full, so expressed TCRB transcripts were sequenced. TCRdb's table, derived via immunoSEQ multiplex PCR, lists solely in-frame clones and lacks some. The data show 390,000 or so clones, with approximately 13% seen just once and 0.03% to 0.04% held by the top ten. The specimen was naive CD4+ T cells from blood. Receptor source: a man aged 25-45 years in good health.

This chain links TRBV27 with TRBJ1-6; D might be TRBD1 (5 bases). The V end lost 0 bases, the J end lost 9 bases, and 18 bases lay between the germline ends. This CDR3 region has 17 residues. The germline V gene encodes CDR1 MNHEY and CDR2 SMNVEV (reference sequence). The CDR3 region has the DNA TGTGCCAGCAGTTTATCGTCCCGGGGGTCTGGGGCTTCACCCCTCCACTTT. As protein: CASSLSSRGSGASPLHF.

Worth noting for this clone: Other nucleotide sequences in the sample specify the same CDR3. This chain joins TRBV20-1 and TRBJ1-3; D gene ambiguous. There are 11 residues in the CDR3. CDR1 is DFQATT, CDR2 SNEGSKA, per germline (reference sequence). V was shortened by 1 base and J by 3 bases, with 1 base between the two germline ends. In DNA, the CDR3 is TGCAGTGCTAGAGGTGGAAACACCATATATTTT. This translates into CSARGGNTIYF.

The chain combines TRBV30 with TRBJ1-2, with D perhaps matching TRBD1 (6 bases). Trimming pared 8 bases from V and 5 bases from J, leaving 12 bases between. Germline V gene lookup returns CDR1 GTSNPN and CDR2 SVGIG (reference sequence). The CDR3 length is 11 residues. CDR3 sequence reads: CATRTEYGYTF. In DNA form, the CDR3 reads TGTGCCACAAGGACAGAATATGGCTACACCTTC.

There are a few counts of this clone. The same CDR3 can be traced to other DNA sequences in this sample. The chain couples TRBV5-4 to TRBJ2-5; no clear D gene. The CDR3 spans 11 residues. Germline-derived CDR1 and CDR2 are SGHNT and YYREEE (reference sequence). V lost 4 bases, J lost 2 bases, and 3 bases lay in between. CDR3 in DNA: TGTGCCAGCAGCACGCAAGAGACCCAGTACTTC. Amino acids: CASSTQETQYF.

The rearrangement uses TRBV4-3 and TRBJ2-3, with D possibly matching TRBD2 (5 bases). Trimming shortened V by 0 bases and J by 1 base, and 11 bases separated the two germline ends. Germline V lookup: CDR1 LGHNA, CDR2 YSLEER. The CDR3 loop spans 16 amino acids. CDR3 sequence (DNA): TGCGCCAGCAGCCAAGATGCCCAGGAGGGCACAGATACGCAGTATTTT. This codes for CASSQDAQEGTDTQYF.

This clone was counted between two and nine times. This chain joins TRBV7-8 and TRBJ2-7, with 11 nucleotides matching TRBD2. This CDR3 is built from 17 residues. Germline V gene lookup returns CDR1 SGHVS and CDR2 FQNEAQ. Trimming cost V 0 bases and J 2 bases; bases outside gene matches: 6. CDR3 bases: TGTGCCAGCAGCTTAGCTAGCGGGAGGGCTGAAGCCTACGAGCAGTACGTC. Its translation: CASSLASGRAEAYEQYV.

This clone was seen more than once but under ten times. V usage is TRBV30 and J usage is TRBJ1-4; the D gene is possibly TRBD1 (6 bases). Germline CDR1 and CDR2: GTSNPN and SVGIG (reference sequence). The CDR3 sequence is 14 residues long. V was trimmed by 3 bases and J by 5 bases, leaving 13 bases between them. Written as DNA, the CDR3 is TGTGCCTGGAGCAGGGACACTTTGAATGAAAAACTGTTTTTT. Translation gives CAWSRDTLNEKLFF.

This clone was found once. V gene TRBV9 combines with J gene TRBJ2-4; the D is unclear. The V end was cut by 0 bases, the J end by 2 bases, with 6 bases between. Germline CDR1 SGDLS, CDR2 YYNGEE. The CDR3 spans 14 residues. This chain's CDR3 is CASSVGVTKNIQYF. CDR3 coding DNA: TGTGCCAGCAGCGTAGGAGTCACCAAAAACATTCAGTACTTC. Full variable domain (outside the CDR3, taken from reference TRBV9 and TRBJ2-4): DSGVTQTPKHLITATGQRVTLRCSPRSGDLSVYWYQQSLDQGLQFLIQYYNGEERAKGNILERFSAQQFPDLHSELNLSSLELGDSALYFCASSVGVTKNIQYFGAGTRLSVL.

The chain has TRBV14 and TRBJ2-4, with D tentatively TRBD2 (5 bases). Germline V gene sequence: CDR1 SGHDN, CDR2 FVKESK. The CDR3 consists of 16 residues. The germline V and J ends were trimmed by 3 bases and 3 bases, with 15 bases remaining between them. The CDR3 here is CASSQARGSVKNIQYF. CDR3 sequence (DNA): TGTGCCAGCAGCCAGGCCCGGGGATCGGTCAAAAACATTCAGTACTTC. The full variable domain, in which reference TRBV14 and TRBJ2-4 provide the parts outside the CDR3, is EAGVTQFPSHSVIEKGQTVTLRCDPISGHDNLYWYRRVMGKEIKFLLHFVKESKQDESGMPNNRFLAERTGGTYSTLKVQPAELEDSGVYFCASSQARGSVKNIQYFGAGTRLSVL.

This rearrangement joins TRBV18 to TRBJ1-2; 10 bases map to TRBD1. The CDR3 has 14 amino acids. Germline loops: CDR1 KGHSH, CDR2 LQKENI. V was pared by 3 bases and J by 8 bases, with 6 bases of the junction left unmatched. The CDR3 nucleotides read TGTGCCAGCTCACCCCTTGACAGGGGGCACGGCTACACCTTC. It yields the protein CASSPLDRGHGYTF.

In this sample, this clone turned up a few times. CDR3 region: CASSPRTSWFGELFF. The CDR3, as DNA: TGTGCCAGCAGCCCCCGGACTAGCTGGTTCGGGGAGCTGTTTTTT. V is TRBV9 and J is TRBJ2-2, with 8 bases aligning to TRBD2. This CDR3 spans 15 amino acids. Germline loops: CDR1 SGDLS, CDR2 YYNGEE. J was trimmed by 7 bases and V by 4 bases; bases with no gene match: 9.

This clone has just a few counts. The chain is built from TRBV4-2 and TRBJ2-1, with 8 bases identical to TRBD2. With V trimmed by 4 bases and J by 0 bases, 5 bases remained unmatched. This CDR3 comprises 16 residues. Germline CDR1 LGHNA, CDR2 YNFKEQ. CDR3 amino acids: CASSPRSGSSYNEQFF. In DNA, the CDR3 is TGTGCCAGCAGCCCGAGGAGCGGGAGCTCCTACAATGAGCAGTTCTTC.

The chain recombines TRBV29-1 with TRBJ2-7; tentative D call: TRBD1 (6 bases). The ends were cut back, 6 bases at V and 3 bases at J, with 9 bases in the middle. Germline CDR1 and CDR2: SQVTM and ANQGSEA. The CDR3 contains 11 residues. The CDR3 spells CSVAQGYEQYF. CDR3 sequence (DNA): TGCAGCGTCGCACAGGGCTACGAGCAGTACTTC.

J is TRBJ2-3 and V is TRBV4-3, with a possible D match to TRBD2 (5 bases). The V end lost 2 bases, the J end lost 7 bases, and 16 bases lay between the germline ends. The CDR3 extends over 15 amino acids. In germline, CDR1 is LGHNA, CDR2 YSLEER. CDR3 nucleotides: TGCGCCAGCAGCCAAAAACACGACTACTTCAATACGCAGTATTTT. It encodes CASSQKHDYFNTQYF.

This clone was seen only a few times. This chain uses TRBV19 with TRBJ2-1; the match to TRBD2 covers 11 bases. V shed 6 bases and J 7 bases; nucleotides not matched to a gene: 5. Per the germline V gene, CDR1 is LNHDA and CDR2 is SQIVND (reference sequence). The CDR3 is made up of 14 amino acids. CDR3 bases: TGTGCCAGTAGCACTAGCGGGAGAAGTAATGAGCAGTTCTTC. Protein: CASSTSGRSNEQFF.

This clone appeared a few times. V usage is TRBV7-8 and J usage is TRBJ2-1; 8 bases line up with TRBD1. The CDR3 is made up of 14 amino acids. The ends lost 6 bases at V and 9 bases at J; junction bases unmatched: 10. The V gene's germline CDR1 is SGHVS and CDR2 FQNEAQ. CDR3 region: CASRPDRAGGEQFF. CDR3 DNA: TGTGCCAGCAGACCGGACAGGGCCGGCGGTGAGCAGTTCTTC.

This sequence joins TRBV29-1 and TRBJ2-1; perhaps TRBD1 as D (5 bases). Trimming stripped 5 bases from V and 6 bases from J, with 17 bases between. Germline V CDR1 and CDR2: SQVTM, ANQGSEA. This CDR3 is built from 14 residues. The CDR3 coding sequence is TGCAGCGTTTCGCCCGGGCAGGGCGGCAATGAGCAGTTCTTC. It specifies CSVSPGQGGNEQFF.

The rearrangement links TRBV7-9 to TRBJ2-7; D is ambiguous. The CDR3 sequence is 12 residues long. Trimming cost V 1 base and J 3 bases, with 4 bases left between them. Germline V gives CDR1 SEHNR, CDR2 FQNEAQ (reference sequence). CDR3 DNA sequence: TGTGCCAGCAGCTTAGATATCTACGAGCAGTACTTC. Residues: CASSLDIYEQYF. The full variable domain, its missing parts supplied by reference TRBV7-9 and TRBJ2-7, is DTGVSQNPRHKITKRGQNVTFRCDPISEHNRLYWYRQTLGQGPEFLTYFQNEAQLEKSRLLSDRFSAERPKGSFSTLEIQRTEQGDSAMYLCASSLDIYEQYFGPGTRLTVT.

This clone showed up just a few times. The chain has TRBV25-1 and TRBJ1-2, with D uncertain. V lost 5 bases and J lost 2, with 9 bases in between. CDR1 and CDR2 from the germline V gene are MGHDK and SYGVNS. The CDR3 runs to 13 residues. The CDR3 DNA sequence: TGTGCCAGCAGTCGGTGGGAGAACTATGGCTACACCTTC. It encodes CASSRWENYGYTF.

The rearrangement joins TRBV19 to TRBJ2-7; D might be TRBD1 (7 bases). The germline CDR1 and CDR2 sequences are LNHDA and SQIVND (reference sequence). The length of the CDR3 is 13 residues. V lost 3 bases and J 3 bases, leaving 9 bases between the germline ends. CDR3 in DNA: TGTGCCAGTAGTATCCAGGGGGGCTACGAGCAGTACGTC. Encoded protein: CASSIQGGYEQYV.

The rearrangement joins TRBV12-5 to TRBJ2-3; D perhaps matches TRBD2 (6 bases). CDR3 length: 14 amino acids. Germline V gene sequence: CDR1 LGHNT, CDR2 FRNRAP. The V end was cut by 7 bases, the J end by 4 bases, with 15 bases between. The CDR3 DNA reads TGTGCTAGTGCCGTCGGGGGAGCGGCAGATACGCAGTATTTT. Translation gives CASAVGGAADTQYF.

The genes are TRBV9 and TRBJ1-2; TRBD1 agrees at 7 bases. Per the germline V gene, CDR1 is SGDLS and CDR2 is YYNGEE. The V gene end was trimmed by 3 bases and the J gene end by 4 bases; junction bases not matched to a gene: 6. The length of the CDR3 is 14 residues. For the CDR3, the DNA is TGTGCCAGCAGCGAGGGACAGCGAACCTATGGCTACACCTTC. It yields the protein CASSEGQRTYGYTF.

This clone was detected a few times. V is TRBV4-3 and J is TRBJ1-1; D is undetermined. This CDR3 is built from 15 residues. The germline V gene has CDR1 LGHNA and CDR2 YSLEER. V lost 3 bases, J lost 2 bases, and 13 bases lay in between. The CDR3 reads CASSQVGPDNTEAFF. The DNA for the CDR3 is TGCGCCAGCAGCCAGGTCGGCCCAGACAACACTGAAGCTTTCTTT.

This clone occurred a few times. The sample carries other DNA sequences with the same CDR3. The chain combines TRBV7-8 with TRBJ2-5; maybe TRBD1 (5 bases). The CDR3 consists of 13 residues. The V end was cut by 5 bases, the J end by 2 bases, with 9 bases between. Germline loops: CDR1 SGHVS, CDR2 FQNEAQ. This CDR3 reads CASSLDRQETQYF. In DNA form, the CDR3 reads TGTGCCAGCAGCCTCGACAGACAAGAGACCCAGTACTTC.

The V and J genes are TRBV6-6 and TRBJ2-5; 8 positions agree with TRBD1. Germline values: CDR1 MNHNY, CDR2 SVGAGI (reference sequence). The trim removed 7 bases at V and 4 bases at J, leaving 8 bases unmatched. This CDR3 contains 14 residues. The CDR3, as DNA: TGTGCCAGCACCAAACCAGGGGGCATAGAGACCCAGTACTTC. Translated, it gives CASTKPGGIETQYF.

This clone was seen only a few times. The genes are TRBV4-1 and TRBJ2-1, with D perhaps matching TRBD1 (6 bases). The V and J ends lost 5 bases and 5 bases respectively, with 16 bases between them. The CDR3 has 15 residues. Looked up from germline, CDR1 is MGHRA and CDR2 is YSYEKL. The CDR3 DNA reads TGCGCCAGCAGCTTAACGGACAGAAGTAACAATGAGCAGTTCTTC. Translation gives CASSLTDRSNNEQFF.

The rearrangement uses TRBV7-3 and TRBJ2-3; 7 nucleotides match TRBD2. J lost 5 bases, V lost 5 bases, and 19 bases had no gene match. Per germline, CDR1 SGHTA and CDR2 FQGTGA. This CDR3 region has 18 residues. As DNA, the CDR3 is TGTGCCAGCAGCCCTCTCGGGAGGAGGAGCGATTGGGGAGATACGCAGTATTTT. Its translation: CASSPLGRRSDWGDTQYF.